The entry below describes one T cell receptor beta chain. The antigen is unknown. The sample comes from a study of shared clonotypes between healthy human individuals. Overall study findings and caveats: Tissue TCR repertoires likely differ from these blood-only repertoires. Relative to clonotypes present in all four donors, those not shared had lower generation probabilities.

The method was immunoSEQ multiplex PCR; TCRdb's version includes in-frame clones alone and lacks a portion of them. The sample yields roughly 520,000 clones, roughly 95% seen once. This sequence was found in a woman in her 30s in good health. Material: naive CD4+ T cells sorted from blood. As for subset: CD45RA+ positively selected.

The CDR3 here is CASSQAMEMSLFGEQYF. The CDR3 region has the DNA TGCGCCAGCAGCCAAGCTATGGAGATGTCTCTTTTTGGCGAGCAGTACTTC. The V call is TRBV4-1, the J call TRBJ2-5; D gene uncertain. TRBJ2-7 matches the DNA end more closely, so the J call is doubtful. This CDR3 is 17 amino acids long. From germline, CDR1 is MGHRA and CDR2 YSYEKL.